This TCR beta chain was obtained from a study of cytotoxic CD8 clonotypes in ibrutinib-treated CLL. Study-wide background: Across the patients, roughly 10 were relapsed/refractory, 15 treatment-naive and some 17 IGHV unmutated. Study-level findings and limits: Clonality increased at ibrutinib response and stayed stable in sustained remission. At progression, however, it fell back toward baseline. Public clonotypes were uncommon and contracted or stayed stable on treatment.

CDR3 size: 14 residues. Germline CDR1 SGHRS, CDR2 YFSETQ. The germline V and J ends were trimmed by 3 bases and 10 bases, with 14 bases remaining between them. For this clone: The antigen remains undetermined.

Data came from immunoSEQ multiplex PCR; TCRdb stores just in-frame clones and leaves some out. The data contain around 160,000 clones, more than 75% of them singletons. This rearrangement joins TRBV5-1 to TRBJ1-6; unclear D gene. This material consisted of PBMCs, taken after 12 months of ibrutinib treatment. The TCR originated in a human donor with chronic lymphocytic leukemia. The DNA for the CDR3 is TGCGCCAGCAGCTCCACGACAAGCCAATCACCCCTCCACTTT. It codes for CASSSTTSQSPLHF.